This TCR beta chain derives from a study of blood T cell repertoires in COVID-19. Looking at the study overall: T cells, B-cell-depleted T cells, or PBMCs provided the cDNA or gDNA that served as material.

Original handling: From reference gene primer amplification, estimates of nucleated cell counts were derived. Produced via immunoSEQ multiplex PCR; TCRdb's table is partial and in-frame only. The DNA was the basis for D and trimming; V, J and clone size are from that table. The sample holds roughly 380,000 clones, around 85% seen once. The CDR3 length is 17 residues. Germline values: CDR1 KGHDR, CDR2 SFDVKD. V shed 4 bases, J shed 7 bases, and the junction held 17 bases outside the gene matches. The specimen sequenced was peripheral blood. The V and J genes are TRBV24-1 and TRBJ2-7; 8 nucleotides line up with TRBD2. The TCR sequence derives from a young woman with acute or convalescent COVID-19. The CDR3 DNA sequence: TGTGCCACCAGTGACCACGGCGCGGGAGGAGGCGGGAAGGAGCAGTACTTC. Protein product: CATSDHGAGGGGKEQYF.